Below, 18 T cell receptor beta chains from the same sample are listed, as sequenced in a study of blood T cell repertoires in COVID-19. Method: immunoSEQ multiplex PCR; TCRdb's copy keeps in-frame clones and lacks some. The sample has about 260,000 clones; about 82% are singletons. The sequencing sample was made of PBMCs or T cells enriched from blood (not recorded which). These receptors came from a woman aged 50 to 65 who had recovered from COVID-19.

The J gene is TRBJ2-7, the V gene TRBV6-2 or TRBV6-3, with 9 bases identical to TRBD2. V lost 2 bases, J lost 4 bases, and 6 bases stayed unmatched. Germline V gene sequence: CDR1 MNHEY, CDR2 SVGEGT. This CDR3 has 15 residues. The CDR3 protein is CASSYPGLAVYEQYF. Written as DNA, the CDR3 is TGTGCCAGCAGTTACCCGGGACTAGCCGTATACGAGCAGTACTTC.

This clone was detected only once. V gene TRBV29-1 combines with J gene TRBJ1-2, with TRBD1 matching over 7 bases. CDR1 is SQVTM and CDR2 is ANQGSEA in the germline V gene. Trimming removed 7 bases from V and 3 bases from J; junction bases left unmatched: 8. This CDR3 spans 13 amino acids. CDR3 region: CSGQTGFDYGYTF. The CDR3 DNA sequence: TGCAGCGGTCAGACAGGGTTCGACTATGGCTACACCTTC.

The rearrangement links TRBV7-9 to TRBJ1-5; D perhaps matches TRBD1 (5 bases). Germline V gene sequence: CDR1 SEHNR, CDR2 FQNEAQ (reference sequence). The CDR3 is 15 amino acids. V lost 5 bases to trimming and J lost 5 bases, with 16 bases between them. The CDR3 sequence: CASSPRGGEDQPQHF. The DNA for the CDR3 is TGTGCCAGCAGCCCCCGTGGGGGGGAGGATCAGCCCCAGCATTTT.

The gene calls are TRBV12-3 or TRBV12-4 and TRBJ1-4; TRBD1 is a possible D gene (6 bases). The V gene lost 3 bases and the J gene lost 8 bases, with 10 bases spanning the gap. The CDR3 extends over 13 amino acids. CDR3 region: CASSFRTDEKLFF. CDR3 sequence (DNA): TGTGCCAGCAGTTTCCGGACAGACGAAAAACTGTTTTTT.

The V and J genes are TRBV29-1 and TRBJ2-7; D possibly corresponds to TRBD1 (5 bases). Germline CDR1 reads SQVTM; CDR2 reads ANQGSEA. This CDR3 is built from 13 residues. V was shortened by 7 bases and J by 0 bases, with 13 bases between the two germline ends. CDR3 sequence: CSAVGAYSYEQYF. In nucleotides, the CDR3 is TGCAGCGCTGTAGGGGCGTACTCCTACGAGCAGTACTTC.

The V and J genes are TRBV23-1 and TRBJ1-2; no clear D. TRBV23-1 is given ORF status, its function remaining uncertain. The CDR3 is 13 residues long. The germline V and J ends were trimmed by 4 bases and 8 bases, with 14 bases remaining between them. This chain's CDR3 is CASSREEKTGYTF. CDR3 DNA: TGCGCCAGCAGTCGCGAGGAAAAGACCGGCTACACCTTC.

This clone was seen once. The V call is TRBV5-1, the J call TRBJ2-5; 10 bases are a match to TRBD1. V shed 7 bases, J shed 4 bases, and the junction held 13 bases outside the gene matches. CDR3 length: 16 residues. In germline, CDR1 is SGHRS, CDR2 YFSETQ. As DNA, the CDR3 is TGCGCCAGCGGGCGCCTGGGACAGGGGAGCCGAGAGACCCAGTACTTC. Its translation is CASGRLGQGSRETQYF.

V usage is TRBV18 and J usage is TRBJ1-1; D not resolved. Trimming took 5 bases from V and 3 from J, leaving 10 bases between them. Germline V gene lookup returns CDR1 KGHSH and CDR2 LQKENI. The CDR3 consists of 13 residues. The CDR3 DNA reads TGTGCCAGCTCAGAAGAGGAGTACACTGAAGCTTTCTTT. Residues: CASSEEEYTEAFF.

The CDR3 reads CASSSTNYGYTF. The DNA for the CDR3 is TGTGCCAGCAGTTCAACTAACTATGGCTACACCTTC. The chain couples TRBV28 to TRBJ1-2; no clear D gene. Germline CDR1 MDHEN, CDR2 SYDVKM. CDR3 length: 12 residues. V lost 4 bases and J 0 bases, leaving 3 bases between the germline ends.

The chain uses TRBV15 and TRBJ1-2; D unclear. Germline V gene data show CDR1 as LNHNV and CDR2 as YYDKDF (reference sequence). The CDR3 length is 14 residues. V shed 1 base and J shed 4 bases, with 10 bases lying between them. DNA of the CDR3: TGTGCCACCAGCAGAGTCGGGGTAGGCTATGGCTACACCTTC. It specifies CATSRVGVGYGYTF.

The chain combines TRBV2 with TRBJ2-4; D not resolved. There are 14 residues in the CDR3. V lost 8 bases to trimming and J lost 5 bases, with 16 bases between them. Germline V gene data show CDR1 as SNHLY and CDR2 as FYNNEI. The CDR3 sequence: CASAGGYVQNIQYF. CDR3 nucleotides: TGTGCCAGCGCTGGCGGATACGTGCAAAACATTCAGTACTTC.

This sequence joins TRBV6-1 and TRBJ2-3; 12 positions match TRBD2. The CDR3 contains 17 residues. CDR1 is MNHNS, CDR2 SASEGT, per germline. Unmatched junction bases numbered 8, after V lost 0 bases and J lost 7 bases. The CDR3 spells CASSEALPSGGAYTQYF. Here the CDR3 DNA reads TGTGCCAGCAGTGAAGCGCTTCCTAGCGGGGGGGCATATACGCAGTATTTT.

The V and J genes are TRBV9 and TRBJ2-5; TRBD2 matches at 9 bases. V lost 3 bases, J lost 5 bases, and 11 bases stayed unmatched. The CDR3 runs 16 residues. CDR1 SGDLS and CDR2 YYNGEE come from the germline V gene. The CDR3 sequence is CASSEGAGGAGETQYF. The CDR3 DNA is TGTGCCAGCAGCGAGGGAGCGGGGGGCGCAGGGGAGACCCAGTACTTC.

The J gene is TRBJ1-2, the V gene TRBV10-2; D perhaps matches TRBD1 (6 bases). Germline V gene lookup returns CDR1 WSHSY and CDR2 SAAADI. V was pared by 3 bases and J by 6 bases, with 20 bases between. The CDR3 length is 16 residues. DNA for the CDR3: TGCGCCAGCAGTGAACCACAGGGTCTCCCTAGGGATGGCTACACCTTC. Its protein is CASSEPQGLPRDGYTF.

The chain links TRBV27 to TRBJ1-2, with TRBD1 matching 7 bases. The CDR3 is made up of 12 amino acids. Trimming cost V 9 bases and J 8 bases; bases outside gene matches: 9. CDR1 MNHEY and CDR2 SMNVEV come from the germline V gene (reference sequence). CDR3 nucleotide sequence: TGTGCCAGTACGACAGGGAATCAAGGCTACACCTTC. This codes for CASTTGNQGYTF.

This clone was detected only once. The chain employs TRBV4-1 and TRBJ2-1; tentatively, D is TRBD2 (6 bases). CDR3 length equals 15 residues. The V and J ends lost 5 bases and 7 bases respectively, with 18 bases between them. Germline V gene lookup returns CDR1 MGHRA and CDR2 YSYEKL. DNA of the CDR3: TGCGCCAGCAGCACTCTCGGGGGTTTGGGGAATGAGCAGTTCTTC. Its protein product is CASSTLGGLGNEQFF.

This clone was detected once. The rearrangement links TRBV28 to TRBJ1-1; tentatively, D is TRBD1 (5 bases). Germline CDR1 reads MDHEN; CDR2 reads SYDVKM. Trimming took 4 bases from V and 5 from J, leaving 17 bases between them. The CDR3 covers 15 residues. CDR3: CASSSNTGGYTEAFF. DNA of the CDR3: TGTGCCAGCAGTTCGAACACCGGGGGATATACTGAAGCTTTCTTT. Full variable domain (outside the CDR3, taken from reference TRBV28 and TRBJ1-1): DVKVTQSSRYLVKRTGEKVFLECVQDMDHENMFWYRQDPGLGLRLIYFSYDVKMKEKGDIPEGYSVSREKKERFSLILESASTNQTSMYLCASSSNTGGYTEAFFGQGTRLTVV.

The V call is TRBV4-3, the J call TRBJ2-2; 12 bases are a match to TRBD2. From germline, CDR1 is LGHNA and CDR2 YSLEER. The length of the CDR3 is 18 residues. J was trimmed by 4 bases and V by 3 bases; bases with no gene match: 9. Written as DNA, the CDR3 is TGCGCCAGCAGCCATTCGCTAGCGGGGGGGCCGGCCACCGGGGAGCTGTTTTTT. It yields the protein CASSHSLAGGPATGELFF.